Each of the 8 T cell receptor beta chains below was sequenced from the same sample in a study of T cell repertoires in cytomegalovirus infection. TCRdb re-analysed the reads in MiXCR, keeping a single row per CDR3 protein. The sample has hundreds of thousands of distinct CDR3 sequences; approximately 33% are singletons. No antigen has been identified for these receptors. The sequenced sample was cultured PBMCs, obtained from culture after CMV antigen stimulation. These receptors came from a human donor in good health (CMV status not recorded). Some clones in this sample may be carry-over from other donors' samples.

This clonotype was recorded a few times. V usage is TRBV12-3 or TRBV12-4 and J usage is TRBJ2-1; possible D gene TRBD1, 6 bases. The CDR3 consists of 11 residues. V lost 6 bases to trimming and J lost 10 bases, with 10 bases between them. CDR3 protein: CASRAGTEQFF. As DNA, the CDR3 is TGTGCCAGCAGGGCCGGGACAGAGCAGTTCTTC.

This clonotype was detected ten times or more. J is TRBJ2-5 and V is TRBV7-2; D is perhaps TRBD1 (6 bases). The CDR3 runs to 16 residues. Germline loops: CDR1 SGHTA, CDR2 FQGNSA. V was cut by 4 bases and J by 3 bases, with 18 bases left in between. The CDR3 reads CASSSRGEALEETQYF. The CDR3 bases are TGTGCCAGCAGCTCCAGGGGTGAGGCTTTGGAAGAGACCCAGTACTTC. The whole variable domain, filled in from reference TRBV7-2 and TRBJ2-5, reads GAGVSQSPSNKVTEKGKDVELRCDPISGHTALYWYRQSLGQGLEFLIYFQGNSAPDKSGLPSDRFSAERTGGSVSTLTIQRTQQEDSAVYLCASSSRGEALEETQYFGPGTRLLVL.

CDR3 amino acids: CASSYLVREQYF. In DNA form, the CDR3 reads TGTGCCAGCAGTTACTTAGTACGGGAGCAGTACTTC. V gene TRBV6-8 combines with J gene TRBJ2-7; D call uncertain. V lost 1 base and J 7 bases, leaving 8 bases between the germline ends. The CDR3 length is 12 residues. Germline V gives CDR1 MNHGY, CDR2 SAAAGT.

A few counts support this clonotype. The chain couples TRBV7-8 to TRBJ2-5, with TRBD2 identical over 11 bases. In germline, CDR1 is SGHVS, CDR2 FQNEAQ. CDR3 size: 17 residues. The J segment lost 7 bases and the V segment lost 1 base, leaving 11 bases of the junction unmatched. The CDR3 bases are TGTGCCAGCAGCTTAGGGCTAGCGGGGGGACCCGAAAGGACCCAGTACTTC. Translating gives CASSLGLAGGPERTQYF.

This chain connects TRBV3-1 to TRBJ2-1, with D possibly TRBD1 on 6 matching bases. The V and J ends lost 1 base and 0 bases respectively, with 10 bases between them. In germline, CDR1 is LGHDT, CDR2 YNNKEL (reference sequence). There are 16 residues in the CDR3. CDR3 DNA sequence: TGTGCCAGCAGCCAAGTGGGGGCTAGCTCCTACAATGAGCAGTTCTTC. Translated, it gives CASSQVGASSYNEQFF.

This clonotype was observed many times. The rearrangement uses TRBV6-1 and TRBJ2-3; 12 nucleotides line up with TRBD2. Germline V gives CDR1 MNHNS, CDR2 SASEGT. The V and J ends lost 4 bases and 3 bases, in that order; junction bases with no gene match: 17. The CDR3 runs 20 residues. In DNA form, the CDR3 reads TGTGCCAGCAGTGCCTTTCTAGCGGGAGGGCCAGGAGGGAGGACAGATACGCAGTATTTT. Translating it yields CASSAFLAGGPGGRTDTQYF.

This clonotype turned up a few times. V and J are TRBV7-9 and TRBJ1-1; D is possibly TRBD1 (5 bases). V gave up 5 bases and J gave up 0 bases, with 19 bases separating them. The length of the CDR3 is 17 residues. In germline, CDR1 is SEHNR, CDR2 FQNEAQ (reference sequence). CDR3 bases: TGTGCCAGCAGCCCGTTCACCCAGGGAACCCTGAACACTGAAGCTTTCTTT. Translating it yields CASSPFTQGTLNTEAFF. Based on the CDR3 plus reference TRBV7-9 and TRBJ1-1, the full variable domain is DTGVSQNPRHKITKRGQNVTFRCDPISEHNRLYWYRQTLGQGPEFLTYFQNEAQLEKSRLLSDRFSAERPKGSFSTLEIQRTEQGDSAMYLCASSPFTQGTLNTEAFFGQGTRLTVV.

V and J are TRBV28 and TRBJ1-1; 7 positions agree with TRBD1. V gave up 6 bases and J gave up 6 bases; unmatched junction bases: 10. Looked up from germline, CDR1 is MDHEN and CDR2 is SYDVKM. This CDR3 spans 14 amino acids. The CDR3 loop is CASSLTGFRAEAFF. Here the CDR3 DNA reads TGTGCCAGCAGCCTGACAGGGTTTCGCGCTGAAGCTTTCTTT.